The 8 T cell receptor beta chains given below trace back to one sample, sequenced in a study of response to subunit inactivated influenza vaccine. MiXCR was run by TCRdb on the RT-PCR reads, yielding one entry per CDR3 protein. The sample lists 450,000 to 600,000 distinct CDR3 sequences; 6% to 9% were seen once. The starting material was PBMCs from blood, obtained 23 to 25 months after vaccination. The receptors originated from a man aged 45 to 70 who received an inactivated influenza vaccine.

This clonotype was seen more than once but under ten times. CDR3 bases: TGCAGTGCTAGCAGCAAGGACCTTAATAGCAATCAGCCCCAGCATTTT. Protein: CSASSKDLNSNQPQHF. The J gene is TRBJ1-5, the V gene TRBV20-1; no definite D call. This CDR3 has 16 residues. Trimming took 3 bases from V and 0 from J, leaving 15 bases between them. Germline loops: CDR1 DFQATT, CDR2 SNEGSKA (reference sequence).

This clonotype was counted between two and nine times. Here the CDR3 reads CASSFGQSHYGYTF. The CDR3 DNA follows: TGTGCCAGCAGTTTCGGTCAGAGTCACTATGGCTACACCTTC. The chain is built from TRBV12-3 or TRBV12-4 and TRBJ1-2; D is unclear. CDR3 length: 14 amino acids. Trimming left V 3 bases short and J 3 bases short, with 11 bases between.

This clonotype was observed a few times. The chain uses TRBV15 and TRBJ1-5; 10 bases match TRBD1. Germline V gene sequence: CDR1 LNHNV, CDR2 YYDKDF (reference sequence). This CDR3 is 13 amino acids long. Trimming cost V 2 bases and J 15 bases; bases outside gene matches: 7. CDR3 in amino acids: CATSRITGTGVHF. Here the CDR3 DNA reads TGTGCCACCAGCAGAATTACCGGGACAGGGGTGCATTTT.

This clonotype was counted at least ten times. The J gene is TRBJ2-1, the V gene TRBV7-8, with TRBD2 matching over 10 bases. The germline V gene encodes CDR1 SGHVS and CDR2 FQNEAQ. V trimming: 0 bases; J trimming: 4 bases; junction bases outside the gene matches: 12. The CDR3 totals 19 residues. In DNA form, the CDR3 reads TGTGCCAGCAGCTTAGCGCGTCTAGCGGGAGAGGGGATATACAATGAGCAGTTCTTC. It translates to CASSLARLAGEGIYNEQFF.

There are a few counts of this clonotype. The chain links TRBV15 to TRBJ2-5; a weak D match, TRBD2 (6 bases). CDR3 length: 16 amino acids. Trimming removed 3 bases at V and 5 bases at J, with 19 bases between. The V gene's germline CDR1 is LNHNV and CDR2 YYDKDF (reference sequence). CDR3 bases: TGTGCCACCAGCAGGTCGGGGGAGTGGAGTGGGGAGACCCAGTACTTC. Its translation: CATSRSGEWSGETQYF.

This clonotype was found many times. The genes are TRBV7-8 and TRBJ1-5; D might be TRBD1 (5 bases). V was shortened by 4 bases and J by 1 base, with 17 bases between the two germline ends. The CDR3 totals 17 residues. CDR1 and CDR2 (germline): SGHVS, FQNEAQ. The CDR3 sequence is CASSSGLGTGSNQPQHF. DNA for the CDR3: TGTGCCAGCAGCTCGGGATTGGGGACTGGCAGCAATCAGCCCCAGCATTTT.

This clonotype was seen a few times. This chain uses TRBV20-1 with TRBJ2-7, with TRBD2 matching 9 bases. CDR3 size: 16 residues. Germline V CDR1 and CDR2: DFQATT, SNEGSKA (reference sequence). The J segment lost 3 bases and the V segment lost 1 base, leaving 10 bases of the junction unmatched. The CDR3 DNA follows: TGCAGTGCTAGAGGCGGGGGGGCCTCCCCGGGCTACGAGCAGTACTTC. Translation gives CSARGGGASPGYEQYF.

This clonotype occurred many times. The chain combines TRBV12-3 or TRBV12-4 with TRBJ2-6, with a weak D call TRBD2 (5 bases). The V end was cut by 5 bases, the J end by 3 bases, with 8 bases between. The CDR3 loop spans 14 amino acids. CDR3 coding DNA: TGTGCCAGCAGTCTGGCGGGTGGGGCCAACGTCCTGACTTTC. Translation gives CASSLAGGANVLTF.